The 12 T cell receptor beta chains below come from one sample, sequenced in a study of neurological immune-mediated disorders. TCRdb re-analysed the 5' RACE reads in MiXCR, keeping a single row per CDR3 protein. This table has 50,000 or so distinct CDR3 sequences, roughly 17% appearing once. The sample taken for sequencing was PBMCs. These receptors were obtained from a man in his sixties in good health.

The sample holds many counts of this clonotype. The chain recombines TRBV24-1 with TRBJ2-2, with TRBD2 matching over 7 bases. CDR3 size: 16 residues. V shed 1 base and J 4 bases; nucleotides not matched to a gene: 5. Germline CDR1 is KGHDR and CDR2 is SFDVKD. CDR3 loop: CATSDFREAGTGELFF. CDR3 DNA: TGTGCCACCAGTGATTTCCGGGAGGCAGGCACCGGGGAGCTGTTTTTT.

This clonotype has a count of ten or more. This chain joins TRBV28 and TRBJ2-7; D unresolved. Germline V gene sequence: CDR1 MDHEN, CDR2 SYDVKM. Trimming shortened V by 1 base and J by 7 bases, and 14 bases separated the two germline ends. This CDR3 is built from 14 residues. CDR3 DNA: TGTGCCAGCAGTTTATTCACGACCGCTAGAGAGCAGTACTTC. It translates to CASSLFTTAREQYF.

This clonotype was picked up many times. The V and J genes are TRBV11-1 and TRBJ1-6, with D perhaps TRBD1 (6 bases). This CDR3 has 13 residues. The ends were cut back, 5 bases at V and 8 bases at J, with 10 bases in the middle. Germline V gene lookup returns CDR1 SGHAT and CDR2 FQDESV (reference sequence). The CDR3 loop is CASSLRGDSPLHF. The CDR3 DNA sequence: TGTGCCAGCAGCCTCAGGGGTGATTCACCCCTCCACTTT.

This clonotype was detected ten times or more. The gene calls are TRBV10-3 and TRBJ1-2; no firm D call. The CDR3 covers 12 residues. Between the trimmed V and J ends, which lost 10 bases and 7 bases, there was a span of 16 bases. Germline loops: CDR1 ENHRY, CDR2 SYGVKD. The CDR3 sequence: CATRGIGGGYTF. CDR3 DNA sequence: TGTGCCACCCGAGGAATCGGTGGTGGCTACACCTTC.

The sample holds many counts of this clonotype. The genes are TRBV3-1 and TRBJ2-3; D is unclear. This CDR3 comprises 14 residues. Germline loops: CDR1 LGHDT, CDR2 YNNKEL (reference sequence). V lost 0 bases, J lost 4 bases, and 8 bases lay in between. The CDR3 sequence: CASSQEMASDTQYF. For the CDR3, the DNA is TGTGCCAGCAGCCAAGAAATGGCCTCAGATACGCAGTATTTT.

This clonotype was counted many times. The chain combines TRBV29-1 with TRBJ2-5; D unclear. The CDR3 totals 12 residues. V was clipped by 3 bases and J by 7 bases, with 12 bases between them. The germline gives CDR1 SQVTM, CDR2 ANQGSEA. CDR3 protein: CSVDTVGATQYF. Here the CDR3 DNA reads TGCAGCGTTGATACGGTCGGTGCGACCCAGTACTTC.

This clonotype showed up many times. J is TRBJ2-7 and V is TRBV5-5, with 7 bases matching TRBD1. Germline loops: CDR1 SGHKS, CDR2 YYEKEE (reference sequence). J was trimmed by 3 bases and V by 0 bases; bases with no gene match: 3. CDR3 length: 14 residues. Here the CDR3 DNA reads TGTGCCAGCAGCTTGGCAAACAGGGGCTACGAGCAGTACTTC. Translation: CASSLANRGYEQYF.

This clonotype was recorded at least ten times. The chain couples TRBV12-3 or TRBV12-4 to TRBJ2-5; possible D gene TRBD2, 6 bases. V was shortened by 4 bases and J by 13 bases, with 13 bases between the two germline ends. This CDR3 has 11 residues. This CDR3 is CASSYSGRRYF. Written as DNA, the CDR3 is TGTGCCAGCAGTTACTCGGGGAGGCGGTACTTC.

This clonotype was counted at least ten times. The chain links TRBV7-2 to TRBJ2-5; D uncertain. This CDR3 region has 10 residues. Per the germline V gene, CDR1 is SGHTA and CDR2 is FQGNSA. The germline V and J ends were trimmed by 6 bases and 4 bases, with 3 bases remaining between them. The CDR3: CASRGETQYF. The CDR3 DNA reads TGTGCCAGCAGGGGAGAGACCCAGTACTTC.

As regards this clonotype: This may stem from a read error, because a much larger clone lies one nucleotide away. The J gene is TRBJ2-5, the V gene TRBV7-2; TRBD2 matches 12 bases. The CDR3 sequence is 14 residues long. The germline CDR1 and CDR2 sequences are SGHTA and FQGNSA. The CDR3 loop reads CASKLAGGRETLYF. DNA for the CDR3: TGTGCCAGTAAACTAGCGGGAGGCAGGGAGACCCTGTACTTC.

This clonotype has ten or more counts. The chain is built from TRBV20-1 and TRBJ2-1; 14 nucleotides line up with TRBD2. V shed 3 bases, J shed 6 bases, and the junction held 13 bases outside the gene matches. Germline CDR1 reads DFQATT; CDR2 reads SNEGSKA (reference sequence). This CDR3 is built from 18 residues. CDR3 bases: TGCAGTGCTAGTCTTCGTAGCTCGGGACTAGCGGGAGCCAATGAGCAGTTCTTC. It codes for CSASLRSSGLAGANEQFF.

This clonotype has a count of ten or more. The chain has TRBV6-2 or TRBV6-3 and TRBJ2-1, with TRBD2 as a possible D gene (7 bases). Trimming cost V 8 bases and J 7 bases, with 21 bases left between them. Germline V gene sequence: CDR1 MNHEY, CDR2 SVGEGT. This CDR3 is 15 amino acids long. The DNA of the CDR3 is TGTGCCAGCTCTTTGGGGGGGGCCCCTGTAAATGAGCAGTTCTTC. Protein sequence: CASSLGGAPVNEQFF.